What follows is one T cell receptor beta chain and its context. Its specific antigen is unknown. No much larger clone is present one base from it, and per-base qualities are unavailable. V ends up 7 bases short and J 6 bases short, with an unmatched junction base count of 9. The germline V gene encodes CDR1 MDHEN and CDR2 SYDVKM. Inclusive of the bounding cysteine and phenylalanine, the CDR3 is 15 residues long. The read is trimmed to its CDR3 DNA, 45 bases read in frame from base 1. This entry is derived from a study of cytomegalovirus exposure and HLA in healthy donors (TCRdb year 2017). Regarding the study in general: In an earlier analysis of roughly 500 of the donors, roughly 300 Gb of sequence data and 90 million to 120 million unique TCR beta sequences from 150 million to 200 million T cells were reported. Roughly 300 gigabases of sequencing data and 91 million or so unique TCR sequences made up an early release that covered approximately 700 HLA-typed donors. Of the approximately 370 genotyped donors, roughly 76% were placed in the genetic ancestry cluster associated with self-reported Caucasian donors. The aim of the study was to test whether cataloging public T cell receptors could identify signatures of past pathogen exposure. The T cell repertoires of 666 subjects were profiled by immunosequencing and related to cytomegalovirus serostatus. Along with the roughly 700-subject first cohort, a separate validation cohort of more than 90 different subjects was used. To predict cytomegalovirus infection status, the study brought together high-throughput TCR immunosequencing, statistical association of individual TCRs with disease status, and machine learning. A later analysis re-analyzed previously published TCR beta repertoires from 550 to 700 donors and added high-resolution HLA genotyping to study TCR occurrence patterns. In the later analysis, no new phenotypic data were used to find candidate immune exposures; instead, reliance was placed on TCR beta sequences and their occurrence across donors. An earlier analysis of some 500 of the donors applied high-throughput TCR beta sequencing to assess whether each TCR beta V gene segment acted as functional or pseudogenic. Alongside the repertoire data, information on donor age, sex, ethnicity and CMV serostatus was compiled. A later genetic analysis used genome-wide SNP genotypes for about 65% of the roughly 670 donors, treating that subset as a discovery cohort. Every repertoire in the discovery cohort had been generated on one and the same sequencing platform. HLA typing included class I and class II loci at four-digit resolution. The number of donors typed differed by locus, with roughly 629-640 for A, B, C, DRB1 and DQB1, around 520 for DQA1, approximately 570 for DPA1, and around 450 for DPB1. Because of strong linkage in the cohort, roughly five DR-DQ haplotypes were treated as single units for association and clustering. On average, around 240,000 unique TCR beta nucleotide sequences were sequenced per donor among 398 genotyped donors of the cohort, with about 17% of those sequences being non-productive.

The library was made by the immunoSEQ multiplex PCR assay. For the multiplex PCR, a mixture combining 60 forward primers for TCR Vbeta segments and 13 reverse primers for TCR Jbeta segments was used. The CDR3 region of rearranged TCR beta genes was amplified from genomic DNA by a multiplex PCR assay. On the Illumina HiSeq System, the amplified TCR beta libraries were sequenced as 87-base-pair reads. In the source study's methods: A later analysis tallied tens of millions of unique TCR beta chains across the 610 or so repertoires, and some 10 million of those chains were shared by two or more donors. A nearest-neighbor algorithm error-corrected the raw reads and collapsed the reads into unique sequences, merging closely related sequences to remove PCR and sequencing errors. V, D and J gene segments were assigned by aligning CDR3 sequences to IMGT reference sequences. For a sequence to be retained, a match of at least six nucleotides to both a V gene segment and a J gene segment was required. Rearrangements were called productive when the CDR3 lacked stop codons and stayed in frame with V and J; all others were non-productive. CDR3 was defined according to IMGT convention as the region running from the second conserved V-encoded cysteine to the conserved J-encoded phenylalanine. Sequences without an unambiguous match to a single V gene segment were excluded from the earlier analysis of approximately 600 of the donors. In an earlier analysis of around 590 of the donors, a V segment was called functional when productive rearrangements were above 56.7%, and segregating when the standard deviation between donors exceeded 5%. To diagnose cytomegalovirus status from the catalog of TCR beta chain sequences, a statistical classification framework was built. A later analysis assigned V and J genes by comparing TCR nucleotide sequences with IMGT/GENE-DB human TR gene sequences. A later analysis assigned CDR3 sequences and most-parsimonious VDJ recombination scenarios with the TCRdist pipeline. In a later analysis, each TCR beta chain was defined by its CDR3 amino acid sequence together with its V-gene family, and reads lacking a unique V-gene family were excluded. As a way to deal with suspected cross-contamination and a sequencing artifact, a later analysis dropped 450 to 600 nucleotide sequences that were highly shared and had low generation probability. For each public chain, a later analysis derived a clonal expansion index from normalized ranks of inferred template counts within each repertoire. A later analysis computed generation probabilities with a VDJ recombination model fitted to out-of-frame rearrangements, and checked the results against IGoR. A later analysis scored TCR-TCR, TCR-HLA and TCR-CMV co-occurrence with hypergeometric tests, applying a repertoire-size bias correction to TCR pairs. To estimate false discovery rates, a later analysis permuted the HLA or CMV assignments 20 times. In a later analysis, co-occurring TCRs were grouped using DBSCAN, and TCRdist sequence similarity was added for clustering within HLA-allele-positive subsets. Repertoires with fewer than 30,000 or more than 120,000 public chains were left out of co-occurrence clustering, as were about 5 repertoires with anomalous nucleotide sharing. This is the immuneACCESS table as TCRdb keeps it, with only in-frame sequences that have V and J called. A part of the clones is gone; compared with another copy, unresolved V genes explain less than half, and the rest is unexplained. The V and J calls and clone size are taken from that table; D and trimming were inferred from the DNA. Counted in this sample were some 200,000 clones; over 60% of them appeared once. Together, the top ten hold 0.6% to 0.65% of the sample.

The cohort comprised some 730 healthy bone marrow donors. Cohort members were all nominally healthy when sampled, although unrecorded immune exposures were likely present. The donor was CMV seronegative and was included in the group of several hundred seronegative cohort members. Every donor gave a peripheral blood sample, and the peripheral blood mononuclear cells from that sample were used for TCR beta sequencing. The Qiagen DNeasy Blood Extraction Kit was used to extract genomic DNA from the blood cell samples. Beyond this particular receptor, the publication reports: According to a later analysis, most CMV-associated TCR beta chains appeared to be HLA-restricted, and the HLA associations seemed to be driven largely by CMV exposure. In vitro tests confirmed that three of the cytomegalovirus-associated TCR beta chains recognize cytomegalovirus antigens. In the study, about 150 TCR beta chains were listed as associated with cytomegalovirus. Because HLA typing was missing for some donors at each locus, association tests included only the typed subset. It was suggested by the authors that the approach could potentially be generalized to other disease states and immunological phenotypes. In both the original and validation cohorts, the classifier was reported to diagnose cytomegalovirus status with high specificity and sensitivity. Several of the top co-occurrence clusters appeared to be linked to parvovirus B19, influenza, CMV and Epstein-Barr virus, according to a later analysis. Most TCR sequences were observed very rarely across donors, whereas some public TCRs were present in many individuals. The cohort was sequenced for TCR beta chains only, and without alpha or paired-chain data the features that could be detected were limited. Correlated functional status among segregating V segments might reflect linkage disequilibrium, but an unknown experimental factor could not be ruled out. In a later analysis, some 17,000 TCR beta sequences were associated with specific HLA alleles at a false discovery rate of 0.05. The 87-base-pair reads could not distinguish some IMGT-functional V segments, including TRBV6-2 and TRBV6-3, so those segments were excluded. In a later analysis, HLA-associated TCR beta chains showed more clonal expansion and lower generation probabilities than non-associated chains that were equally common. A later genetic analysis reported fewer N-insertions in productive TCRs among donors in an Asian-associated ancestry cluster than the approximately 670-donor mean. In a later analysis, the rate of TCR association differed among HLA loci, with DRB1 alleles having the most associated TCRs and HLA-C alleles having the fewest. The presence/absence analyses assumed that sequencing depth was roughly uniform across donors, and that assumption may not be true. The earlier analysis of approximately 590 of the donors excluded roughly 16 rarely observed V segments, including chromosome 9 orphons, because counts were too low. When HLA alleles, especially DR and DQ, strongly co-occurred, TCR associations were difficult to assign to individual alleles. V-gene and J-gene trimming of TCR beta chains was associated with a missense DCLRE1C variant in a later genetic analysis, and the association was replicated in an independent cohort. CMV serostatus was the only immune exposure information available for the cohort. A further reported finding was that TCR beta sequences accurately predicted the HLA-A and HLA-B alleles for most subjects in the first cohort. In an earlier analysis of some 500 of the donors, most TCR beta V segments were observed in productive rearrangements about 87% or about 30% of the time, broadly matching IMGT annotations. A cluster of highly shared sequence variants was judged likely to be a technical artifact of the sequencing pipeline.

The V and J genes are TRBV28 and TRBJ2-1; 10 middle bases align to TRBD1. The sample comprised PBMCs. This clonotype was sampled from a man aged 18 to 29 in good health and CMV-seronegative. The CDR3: CASIPSGTGVNEQFF. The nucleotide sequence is TGTGCCAGCATTCCTTCCGGGACAGGGGTCAATGAGCAGTTCTTC.